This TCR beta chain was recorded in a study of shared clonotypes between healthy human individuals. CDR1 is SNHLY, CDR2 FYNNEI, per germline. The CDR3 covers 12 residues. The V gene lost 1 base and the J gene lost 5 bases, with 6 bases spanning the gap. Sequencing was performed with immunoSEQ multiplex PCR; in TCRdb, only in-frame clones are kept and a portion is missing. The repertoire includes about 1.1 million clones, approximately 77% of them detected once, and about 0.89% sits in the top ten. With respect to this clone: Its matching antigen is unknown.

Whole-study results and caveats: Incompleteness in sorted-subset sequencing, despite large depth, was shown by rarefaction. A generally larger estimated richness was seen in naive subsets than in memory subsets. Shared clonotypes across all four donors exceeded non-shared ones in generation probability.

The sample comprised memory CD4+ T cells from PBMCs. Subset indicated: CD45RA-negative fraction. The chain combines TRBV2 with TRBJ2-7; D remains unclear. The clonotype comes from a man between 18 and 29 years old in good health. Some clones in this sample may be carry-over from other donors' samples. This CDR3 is CASSEGRNEQYF. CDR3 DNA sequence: TGTGCCAGCAGTGAAGGCCGGAACGAGCAGTACTTC.